Below, 20 T cell receptor beta chains from the same sample are listed, as sequenced in a study of T cells in Graves' hyperthyroidism and ophthalmopathy. TCR beta CDR3 regions were amplified from RNA. The HTBI primer set was used in a first-round RT-PCR of the TCR CDR3. TCRdb processed the multiplex PCR reads anew with MiXCR; each CDR3 protein has one entry. The table shows more than 50,000 distinct CDR3 sequences, with about 50% occurring only once. The sample taken for sequencing was blood. The receptor set was obtained from a woman younger than 45 with Graves' ophthalmopathy.

By share, this clonotype ranks as medium-sized (0.01 to 0.1%). V is TRBV7-9 and J is TRBJ1-2, with D uncertain. From germline, CDR1 is SEHNR and CDR2 FQNEAQ (reference sequence). V lost 1 base and J 4 bases, leaving 4 bases between the germline ends. The CDR3 sequence is 12 residues long. The DNA of the CDR3 is TGTGCCAGCAGCTTAGGGACCTATGGCTACACCTTC. It specifies CASSLGTYGYTF. Based on the CDR3 plus reference TRBV7-9 and TRBJ1-2, the full variable domain is DTGVSQNPRHKITKRGQNVTFRCDPISEHNRLYWYRQTLGQGPEFLTYFQNEAQLEKSRLLSDRFSAERPKGSFSTLEIQRTEQGDSAMYLCASSLGTYGYTFGSGTRLTVV.

This clonotype was detected many times. The V call is TRBV11-3, the J call TRBJ2-7; D is uncertain. The CDR3 extends over 13 amino acids. Germline assignment: CDR1 SGHNT and CDR2 YENEEA. Trimming left V 3 bases short and J 0 bases short, with 6 bases between. The CDR3 loop is CASSLRSSYEQYF. The CDR3 region has the DNA TGTGCCAGCAGCTTGAGGAGCTCCTACGAGCAGTACTTC.

This chain joins TRBV5-4 and TRBJ2-1, with no clear D. The CDR3 is 15 amino acids. Germline loops: CDR1 SGHNT, CDR2 YYREEE (reference sequence). The V end was cut by 0 bases, the J end by 10 bases, with 17 bases between. The CDR3 reads CASSLVGARAREQFF. The DNA of the CDR3 is TGTGCCAGCAGCTTGGTCGGAGCTAGGGCCCGCGAGCAGTTCTTC.

V gene TRBV25-1 combines with J gene TRBJ2-1; D remains ambiguous. Germline loops: CDR1 MGHDK, CDR2 SYGVNS. The V gene lost 7 bases and the J gene lost 5 bases, with 12 bases spanning the gap. CDR3 size: 13 residues. The CDR3 loop is CASKDTLHNEQFF. The CDR3 nucleotides are TGTGCCAGCAAAGACACACTACACAATGAGCAGTTCTTC.

This sequence joins TRBV9 and TRBJ2-3; D is unclear. CDR1 is SGDLS, CDR2 YYNGEE, per germline. The ends were cut back, 4 bases at V and 2 bases at J, with 11 bases in the middle. The CDR3 is 14 residues long. CDR3 region: CASSQPGVTDTQYF. The CDR3 nucleotides are TGTGCCAGCAGCCAACCTGGGGTCACAGATACGCAGTATTTT.

This clonotype was observed at least ten times. The chain has TRBV6-1 and TRBJ1-2; no reliable D call. CDR1 and CDR2 from the germline V gene are MNHNS and SASEGT. This CDR3 is 14 amino acids long. Trimming shortened V by 5 bases and J by 3 bases, and 13 bases separated the two germline ends. CDR3 nucleotides: TGTGCCAGCAGTACAAACCCAGGATACTATGGCTACACCTTC. It yields the protein CASSTNPGYYGYTF.

The chain carries TRBV20-1 and TRBJ2-3; 10 positions match TRBD2. CDR1 is DFQATT, CDR2 SNEGSKA, per germline (reference sequence). The CDR3 runs to 15 residues. Trimming took 6 bases from V and 2 from J; bases not matched to a gene: 8. CDR3 region: CSARISGRNTDTQYF. The CDR3 DNA sequence: TGCAGTGCGCGAATTAGCGGGAGGAACACAGATACGCAGTATTTT.

As concerns this clonotype: At one boundary the junction diverges from the germline segment, which might be a read error. The chain has TRBV7-7 and TRBJ2-2; 13 bases line up with TRBD2. The CDR3 is 16 residues long. CDR1 SSHAT and CDR2 FNYEAQ come from the germline V gene (reference sequence). DNA of the CDR3: TGTGCTAGCAGCCCTCGACTAGCGGGAGGTCCCGGGGAGCTGTTTTTT. This sequence encodes CASSPRLAGGPGELFF.

This clonotype was recorded many times. The chain joins TRBV5-6 to TRBJ1-6; D unresolved. V lost 4 bases and J 9 bases, leaving 20 bases between the germline ends. The CDR3 loop spans 16 amino acids. The germline V gene encodes CDR1 SGHDT and CDR2 YYEEEE. CDR3 sequence reads: CASSPQRAKVSSPLHF. CDR3 in DNA: TGTGCCAGCAGCCCCCAGCGGGCGAAAGTCTCTTCACCCCTCCACTTT. Complete variable domain (other parts from reference TRBV5-6 and TRBJ1-6): DAGVTQSPTHLIKTRGQQVTLRCSPKSGHDTVSWYQQALGQGPQFIFQYYEEEERQRGNFPDRFSGHQFPNYSSELNVNALLLGDSALYLCASSPQRAKVSSPLHFGNGTRLTVT.

Note on this clonotype: The CDR3 carries no conserved terminal phenylalanine or tryptophan, so it likely arises from a read error. The rearrangement uses TRBV6-4 and TRBJ2-3, with D tentatively TRBD2 (6 bases). This CDR3 region has 14 residues. CDR1 is MRHNA and CDR2 is SNTAGT in the germline V gene. The DNA for the CDR3 is TGTGCCAGCAGTGAGGAGGGTAGCACAGATACACAGTATCTT. Translating it yields CASSEEGSTDTQYL.

V gene TRBV7-8 combines with J gene TRBJ1-2; D is possibly TRBD1 (6 bases). The CDR3 totals 15 residues. V was pared by 7 bases and J by 5 bases, with 20 bases between. Per germline, CDR1 SGHVS and CDR2 FQNEAQ. The DNA of the CDR3 is TGTGCCAGCACCGTGGGGGGACACTCCGGGTATGGCTACACCTTC. Protein sequence: CASTVGGHSGYGYTF.

This clonotype appeared a single time. The conserved phenylalanine or tryptophan is not found at the CDR3 terminus, so this likely reflects a read error. The rearrangement joins TRBV19 to TRBJ2-2; 9 bases match TRBD1. This CDR3 has 15 residues. Germline values: CDR1 LNHDA, CDR2 SQIVND (reference sequence). The CDR3: CVSSMVTGGPGELFL. As DNA, the CDR3 is TGTGTCAGTAGTATGGTGACAGGGGGTCCCGGGGAGCTGTTTCTT.

There are many counts of this clonotype. The chain has TRBV28 and TRBJ1-1; no reliable D call. CDR3 length: 13 amino acids. Germline CDR1 and CDR2: MDHEN and SYDVKM. Trimming pared 8 bases from V and 5 bases from J, leaving 15 bases between. CDR3 protein: CASLPAAATEAFF. The CDR3 DNA reads TGTGCCAGCCTCCCAGCTGCTGCGACTGAAGCTTTCTTT. The full variable domain, with the rest looked up from reference TRBV28 and TRBJ1-1, is DVKVTQSSRYLVKRTGEKVFLECVQDMDHENMFWYRQDPGLGLRLIYFSYDVKMKEKGDIPEGYSVSREKKERFSLILESASTNQTSMYLCASLPAAATEAFFGQGTRLTVV.

V gene TRBV29-1 combines with J gene TRBJ1-1; TRBD1 matches at 7 bases. Germline CDR1 reads SQVTM; CDR2 reads ANQGSEA. J gave up 3 bases and V 8 bases, and 6 bases lay outside the gene matches. The CDR3 contains 12 residues. The CDR3 reads CSSGGWDTEAFF. The CDR3 nucleotides are TGCAGCTCAGGGGGTTGGGACACTGAAGCTTTCTTT.

As to this clonotype: The CDR3 end shows no conserved phenylalanine or tryptophan, and so a read error is likely. V gene TRBV19 combines with J gene TRBJ2-1; tentatively, D is TRBD2 (8 bases). The V end was cut by 2 bases, the J end by 6 bases, with 17 bases between. Germline V gene sequence: CDR1 LNHDA, CDR2 SQIVND (reference sequence). The CDR3 extends over 16 amino acids. CDR3 coding DNA: TGTGCCAGTAGTATAAGGGGGCTAGCGGGCCGCAATGAGCAGTTCCTC. Protein: CASSIRGLAGRNEQFL.

This clonotype was picked up many times. This chain joins TRBV12-5 and TRBJ2-7; unclear D gene. Between the trimmed V and J ends, which lost 1 base and 5 bases, there was a span of 9 bases. The CDR3 is made up of 13 amino acids. Germline V CDR1 and CDR2: LGHNT, FRNRAP. The CDR3 loop is CASGLADTDEQYF. The CDR3 DNA is TGTGCTAGTGGTTTGGCCGACACGGACGAGCAGTACTTC. The full variable domain, rest sourced from reference TRBV12-5 and TRBJ2-7, is DARVTQTPRHKVTEMGQEVTMRCQPILGHNTVFWYRQTMMQGLELLAYFRNRAPLDDSGMPKDRFSAEMPDATLATLKIQPSEPRDSAVYFCASGLADTDEQYFGPGTRLTVT.

The rearrangement joins TRBV18 to TRBJ2-1; D call uncertain. The CDR3 contains 12 residues. V lost 3 bases, J lost 9 bases, and 9 bases lay in between. Germline assignment: CDR1 KGHSH and CDR2 LQKENI. The CDR3 nucleotides are TGTGCCAGCTCACCCATTAGAGGTGAGCAGTTCTTC. Translated, it gives CASSPIRGEQFF.

The table lists this clonotype with many counts. The chain uses TRBV6-1 and TRBJ2-7; 9 nucleotides match TRBD1. Unmatched junction bases numbered 9, after V lost 7 bases and J lost 5 bases. Germline V gene sequence: CDR1 MNHNS, CDR2 SASEGT. This CDR3 is 14 amino acids long. The CDR3 loop is CASNSRTGDHEQYF. The CDR3 nucleotides are TGTGCCAGCAACTCCCGGACAGGGGACCACGAGCAGTACTTC.

This clonotype was found many times. This chain connects TRBV20-1 to TRBJ1-1, with D unresolved. Trimming removed 3 bases at V and 1 base at J, with 9 bases between. CDR3 length equals 13 residues. Germline CDR1 and CDR2: DFQATT and SNEGSKA (reference sequence). The CDR3 DNA follows: TGCAGTGCTAGGCCCCAGGAGAACACTGAAGCTTTCTTT. Its protein is CSARPQENTEAFF.

The count of this clonotype is one. This chain joins TRBV3-1 and TRBJ1-1, with 7 bases identical to TRBD1. V gave up 4 bases and J gave up 4 bases; unmatched junction bases: 24. This CDR3 comprises 20 residues. Germline CDR1 reads LGHDT; CDR2 reads YNNKEL (reference sequence). CDR3 amino acids: CASSRLHGGYRGQRSTEAFF. The CDR3 nucleotides are TGTGCCAGCAGCCGTCTTCATGGGGGATATAGGGGACAGCGGAGCACTGAAGCTTTCTTT.